These 19 T cell receptor beta chains originate from one sample sequenced in a study of tumor-infiltrating lymphocytes in primary liver carcinoma. Reverse transcription of about 0.5 ug total RNA with a constant-region primer produced TCR beta cDNA. Employing slightly modified ARM-PCR, three nested multiplex PCR rounds were run, and these gave rise to the TCR beta libraries. It was with TRBV1-TRBV30 forward primers and a C-beta reverse primer that the first two PCR rounds were run, at roughly 9 cycles each. One entry per CDR3 protein, called by TCRdb with MiXCR from the multiplex PCR reads. This table has roughly 80,000 distinct CDR3 sequences, around 70% appearing once. Joint extraction of RNA and DNA used about 17-30 mg of bulk tissue that was unsorted. The sample consisted of liver tumor tissue from sampling region 1. As to subset: tumor region T1, superior pole. The receptor source for this set is a man aged 40-49 years with primary liver carcinoma and hepatitis B virus infection.

This chain connects TRBV12-3 or TRBV12-4 to TRBJ2-7; D unresolved. The CDR3 sequence is 14 residues long. Trimming cost V 6 bases and J 1 base, with 13 bases left between them. The CDR3 reads CASSHDHKSYEQYF. The CDR3 nucleotides are TGTGCCAGCAGCCACGACCATAAGTCCTACGAGCAGTACTTC.

With respect to this clonotype: With a much larger clone just one base away, this may be a read error. V usage is TRBV6-5 and J usage is TRBJ2-7, with D possibly TRBD1 on 6 matching bases. The CDR3 runs 13 residues. The germline CDR1 and CDR2 sequences are MNHEY and SVGAGI. The V and J ends lost 9 bases and 3 bases respectively, with 15 bases between them. The chain's CDR3 is CASNWGRGYEQYF. In nucleotides, the CDR3 is TGTGCCAGTAACTGGGGCAGGGGCTACGAGCAGTACTTC.

Worth noting for this clonotype: The limits of the CDR3 on the DNA are not certain, so only TCRdb's listed CDR3 is given. The chain combines TRBV6-5 with TRBJ1-6; the DNA was not compared with TRBD1, the D call given in the table. The CDR3 length equals 16 residues, ends included. Germline CDR1 reads MNHEY; CDR2 reads SVGAGI. This CDR3 is CVSSWGRGATNSPFHF.

V is TRBV10-3 and J is TRBJ2-7; 10 positions agree with TRBD2. The CDR3 totals 16 residues. Germline lookup yields CDR1 ENHRY and CDR2 SYGVKD. J lost 5 bases, V lost 6 bases, and 13 bases had no gene match. CDR3 sequence (DNA): TGTGCCATCAGAGGTCTAGCGGGAGAGGAGAGTGACGAGCAGTACTTC. Its translation is CAIRGLAGEESDEQYF.

This clonotype was found a few times. This chain joins TRBV20-1 and TRBJ2-1, with TRBD2 matching over 11 bases. This CDR3 region has 13 residues. V trimming: 5 bases; J trimming: 7 bases; junction bases outside the gene matches: 4. Per germline, CDR1 DFQATT and CDR2 SNEGSKA (reference sequence). The CDR3 loop reads CSAPSGRYNEQFF. The CDR3 DNA reads as TGCAGTGCTCCTAGCGGGAGGTATAATGAGCAGTTCTTC.

Turning to this clonotype: An end of the junction differs from the germline gene, which may be a read error. This sequence joins TRBV5-6 and TRBJ2-7, with D tentatively TRBD1 (5 bases). The CDR3 is 14 amino acids. The germline V gene has CDR1 SGHDT and CDR2 YYEEEE. The chain's CDR3 is CASSLGHVRNEQYF. The CDR3 nucleotides read TGCGCCAGCAGCTTGGGGCACGTAAGGAACGAGCAGTACTTC.

Concerning this clonotype: A read error is likely, as this CDR3 ends without the conserved phenylalanine or tryptophan. J is TRBJ1-1 and V is TRBV5-4; no firm D call. Per germline, CDR1 SGHNT and CDR2 YYREEE (reference sequence). The CDR3 covers 16 residues. The CDR3 DNA reads TGTGCCAGCAGCTTTGGATTGGACCCTGGATACACTGATGCTTTCTCT. This gives the protein CASSFGLDPGYTDAFS.

V and J are TRBV12-3 or TRBV12-4 and TRBJ1-5; a weak D match, TRBD1 (6 bases). Trimming stripped 9 bases from V and 2 bases from J, with 23 bases between. The length of the CDR3 is 17 residues. Here the CDR3 reads CASTEATGPAGNQPQHF. The CDR3 nucleotides read TGTGCCAGTACTGAGGCAACAGGGCCGGCGGGCAATCAGCCCCAGCATTTT.

This clonotype is medium-sized within its sample. The chain joins TRBV6-2 or TRBV6-3 to TRBJ2-3, with D possibly matching TRBD2 (6 bases). This CDR3 has 12 residues. Per germline, CDR1 MNHEY and CDR2 SVGEGT. With 5 bases removed from V and 12 bases from J, the gap between germline ends came to 15 bases. The CDR3 sequence: CASSTIGSDQYF. The CDR3 nucleotides read TGTGCCAGCAGTACCATCGGGAGTGACCAGTATTTT.

The rearrangement links TRBV7-8 to TRBJ2-3; no reliable D call. The CDR3 extends over 14 amino acids. Germline values: CDR1 SGHVS, CDR2 FQNEAQ. The V end lost 7 bases, the J end lost 2 bases, and 13 bases lay between the germline ends. The CDR3 DNA follows: TGTGCCAGCATCCCCACTGTGGTCACAGATACGCAGTATTTT. Translating it yields CASIPTVVTDTQYF.

As to this clonotype: One end of the junction does not line up with germline, which may come from a read error. The chain is built from TRBV6-2 or TRBV6-3 and TRBJ2-2; 8 bases fit TRBD1. CDR3 size: 16 residues. The germline V gene has CDR1 MNHEY and CDR2 SVGEGT. The CDR3 loop is CASCYGGRGRPGELFF. The CDR3 region has the DNA TGTGCCAGCTGTTACGGGGGCAGGGGGCGCCCCGGGGAGCTGTTCTTT.

Many counts were recorded for this clonotype. The chain links TRBV29-1 to TRBJ1-1, with 12 bases aligning to TRBD1. CDR1 SQVTM and CDR2 ANQGSEA come from the germline V gene. CDR3 length: 15 residues. The J segment lost 5 bases and the V segment lost 6 bases, leaving 10 bases of the junction unmatched. CDR3 region: CSVRGTGGEVTEAFF. For the CDR3, the DNA is TGCAGCGTGAGGGGGACAGGGGGCGAAGTTACTGAAGCTTTCTTT.

The chain has TRBV28 and TRBJ2-6; D gene unclear. Trimming left V 6 bases short and J 17 bases short, with 26 bases between. This CDR3 has 15 residues. CDR1 is MDHEN, CDR2 SYDVKM, per germline. The CDR3 sequence: CASRKTHSGAKVMTF. The CDR3 DNA sequence: TGTGCCAGCAGAAAAACCCACTCTGGAGCCAAGGTCATGACTTTC.

This clonotype was seen ten or more times. This may arise from a read error, as a much more abundant clone is one base away. The rearrangement links TRBV11-2 to TRBJ1-5; perhaps TRBD1 as D (5 bases). The CDR3 runs 13 residues. The V and J ends lost 5 bases and 5 bases respectively, with 10 bases between them. CDR1 SGHAT and CDR2 FQNNGV come from the germline V gene. CDR3 in amino acids: CASSAGYDQPQHF. The CDR3 nucleotides read TGTGCCAGCAGCGCAGGGTACGATCAGCCCCAGCATTTT.

A remark on this clonotype: A junction end diverges from the germline sequence, so it may reflect a read error. The V gene is TRBV10-3, the J gene TRBJ2-2, with D possibly TRBD2 on 6 matching bases. There are 13 residues in the CDR3. The germline CDR1 and CDR2 sequences are ENHRY and SYGVKD. Written as DNA, the CDR3 is TGTGCCGCCGGAAGCGGCAACACCGGGGGGCTGTTTTTT. Translation: CAAGSGNTGGLFF.

The V call is TRBV28, the J call TRBJ2-3; D might be TRBD2 (5 bases). V dropped 4 bases and J dropped 8 bases, with 22 bases sitting between them. This CDR3 is built from 16 residues. Looked up from germline, CDR1 is MDHEN and CDR2 is SYDVKM. CDR3: CASSSREGKRARTQYF. In DNA, the CDR3 is TGTGCCAGCAGTTCCCGAGAGGGTAAACGGGCACGTACGCAGTATTTT.

For this clonotype: A junction boundary mismatches the germline segment, possibly from a read error. V and J are TRBV11-3 and TRBJ1-1; 7 bases line up with TRBD1. The CDR3 is made up of 13 amino acids. CDR1 SGHNT and CDR2 YENEEA come from the germline V gene. CDR3 nucleotide sequence: TGTGCCAGCAGCTTAGCAGAGGGGGCTGAAGCTCTCTTT. It yields the protein CASSLAEGAEALF.

This clonotype occurred a few times. Because it lacks the conserved phenylalanine or tryptophan at the end, this CDR3 is likely a read error. The genes are TRBV4-1 and TRBJ1-3; no reliable D call. This CDR3 contains 12 residues. Germline V gene lookup returns CDR1 MGHRA and CDR2 YSYEKL. The CDR3 bases are TGCGCCAGCAGCCAAGCTGGAAATACCATATATTTG. Amino acids: CASSQAGNTIYL.

This chain links TRBV20-1 with TRBJ2-7; TRBD2 is a possible D gene (5 bases). This CDR3 has 14 residues. Looked up from germline, CDR1 is DFQATT and CDR2 is SNEGSKA (reference sequence). Trimming left V 7 bases short and J 3 bases short, with 19 bases between. The CDR3 spells CSVLGGVRIYEQYF. In DNA form, the CDR3 reads TGCAGTGTCCTCGGAGGAGTTCGGATCTACGAGCAGTACTTC.